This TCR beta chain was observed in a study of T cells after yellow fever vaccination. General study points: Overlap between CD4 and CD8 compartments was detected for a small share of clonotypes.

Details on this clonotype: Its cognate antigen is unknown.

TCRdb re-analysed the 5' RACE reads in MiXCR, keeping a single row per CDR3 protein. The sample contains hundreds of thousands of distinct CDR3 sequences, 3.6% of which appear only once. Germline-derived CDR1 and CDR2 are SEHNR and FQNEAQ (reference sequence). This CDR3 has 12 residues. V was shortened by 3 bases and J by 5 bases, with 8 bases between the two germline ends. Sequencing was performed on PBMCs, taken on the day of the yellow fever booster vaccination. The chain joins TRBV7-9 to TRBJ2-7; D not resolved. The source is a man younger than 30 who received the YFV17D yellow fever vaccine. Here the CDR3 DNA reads TGTGCCAGCAGCTTGGTTGCAGACGAGCAGTACTTC. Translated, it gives CASSLVADEQYF.